These T cell receptor beta chains were read from a single sample in a study of blood T cell repertoires in COVID-19. TCRdb keeps only in-frame clones here, not all; method: immunoSEQ multiplex PCR. This table holds around 340,000 clones, about 88% found once. Sequencing was done on a sample of peripheral blood. These receptors were obtained from a woman aged 55-69 years with COVID-19, enrolled during active disease. Each CDR3 is given with its conserved first and last residue. Fields, in order: clone size, J gene, V gene, D gene, CDR3 DNA, CDR3 protein. D genes are given only for firm matches. Clone size is given for some rows only: seen once, a few or many times, or a class if the clone is expanded.

>-|TRBJ1-2|TRBV4-1|-
TGCGCCAGCAGCCAAATACAGGGCACTGGCTACACCTTC
CASSQIQGTGYTF
>-|TRBJ2-1|TRBV2|TRBD2
TGTGCCAGCAGTGAAGCGGGCGGGGGGGCCCCCTACAATGAGCAGTTCTTC
CASSEAGGGAPYNEQFF
>-|TRBJ2-3|TRBV7-3|-
TGTGCCAGCAGCTCGGCGGGACAGACCACAGATACGCAGTATTTT
CASSSAGQTTDTQYF
>-|TRBJ2-7|TRBV4-2|TRBD2
TGTGCCAGCAGCCAAGGGTACCTAGCGGACGAGCAGTACTTC
CASSQGYLADEQYF
>-|TRBJ1-1|TRBV9|TRBD1
TGTGCCAGCAGCCCAACCAACAGGGGTACTGAAGCTTTCTTT
CASSPTNRGTEAFF
>-|TRBJ1-2|TRBV29-1|-
TGCAGCGTTGAGGTACTTGGCTATGGCTACACCTTC
CSVEVLGYGYTF
>-|TRBJ2-7|TRBV5-4|TRBD2
TGTGCCAGCAGCGATACGCCGGGACTAGCGGGGGTCTACGAGCAGTACTTC
CASSDTPGLAGVYEQYF
>-|TRBJ2-3|TRBV5-1|-
TGCGCCAGCAGCTCACAGGGTATTCCAGATACGCAGTATTTT
CASSSQGIPDTQYF
>-|TRBJ2-3|TRBV30|-
TGTGCACGGGGGAAGAGCACAGATACGCAGTATTTT
CARGKSTDTQYF
>-|TRBJ1-2|TRBV4-1|-
TGCGCCAGCAGCCTGTCTGATGGGACACTTCCTAGGGGTAACTATGGCTACACCTTC
CASSLSDGTLPRGNYGYTF
>-|TRBJ1-5|TRBV4-1|-
TGCGCCAGCAGTCTTGAGTACGGGAGCAATCAGCCCCAGCATTTT
CASSLEYGSNQPQHF
>-|TRBJ1-6|TRBV3-1/TRBV3-2|-
TGTGCCAGCAGCCAAGGACAGGATGAATCACCCCTCCACTTT
CASSQGQDESPLHF
>-|TRBJ2-2|TRBV11-2|TRBD1
TGTGCCAGCAGCGTTACCGGGACAGGGACCGGGGAGCTGTTTTTT
CASSVTGTGTGELFF
>-|TRBJ1-4|TRBV6-6|-
TGTGCCAGCACGTTCACGGAGGCAGGGGCTGAAAAACTGTTTTTT
CASTFTEAGAEKLFF
>-|TRBJ1-5|TRBV5-5|-
TGTGCCAGCAGCTTGGACTCCTTAAAGGGGGGCAATCAGCCCCAGCATTTT
CASSLDSLKGGNQPQHF
>-|TRBJ2-1|TRBV7-2|-
TGTGCCAGCAGCTTAGCGACGACTAGCAGGGGCAATGAGCAGTTCTTC
CASSLATTSRGNEQFF
>-|TRBJ1-2|TRBV27|-
TGTGCCAGCAGTTTATCAGAGGGATATGGCTACACCTTC
CASSLSEGYGYTF
>-|TRBJ2-7|TRBV10-3|-
TGTGCCATCAGTGCCCCTAACGACAAAACCTACGAGCAGTACTTC
CAISAPNDKTYEQYF
>-|TRBJ1-2|TRBV5-1|-
TGCGCCAGCAGCCAAATGACGCGGGCGGAGCGGGGCTACACCTTC
CASSQMTRAERGYTF
>-|TRBJ2-3|TRBV30|-
TGTGCCTGGAGTGACAGGTTAAACACAGATACGCAGTATTTT
CAWSDRLNTDTQYF
>-|TRBJ1-6|TRBV12-3/TRBV12-4|-
TGTGCCAGCAGGGAGGGCCAAGGTTCACCCCTCCACTTT
CASREGQGSPLHF
>-|TRBJ2-3|TRBV20-1|-
TGCAGTGCTACCTTTAGCGGGCAGTATTTT
CSATFSGQYF
>-|TRBJ2-3|TRBV13|-
TGTGCCAGCAGCATAGTAGCGGAGTACACAGATACGCAGTATTTT
CASSIVAEYTDTQYF
>-|TRBJ2-1|TRBV11-2|TRBD2
TGTGCCAGCAGCCCTCCTCTAGCGGTGAACTACAATGAGCAGTTCTTC
CASSPPLAVNYNEQFF
>-|TRBJ2-2|TRBV9|-
TGTGCCAGCCAAAGGGGAGGCGGGGAGCTGTTTTTT
CASQRGGGELFF
>-|TRBJ2-7|TRBV11-3|TRBD1
TGTGCCAGCAGCTTGGGACAGGGGGCGGCCTACGAGCAGTACTTC
CASSLGQGAAYEQYF
>many|TRBJ1-1|TRBV6-5|TRBD1
TGTGCCAGCAGTTCGGGACAGGGGTGGACTGAAGCTTTCTTT
CASSSGQGWTEAFF
>-|TRBJ2-5|TRBV5-1|TRBD2
TGCGCCAGCAGCCCGGAGGCGGGGGGGATAGAGACCCAGTACTTC
CASSPEAGGIETQYF
>-|TRBJ2-1|TRBV12-3/TRBV12-4|-
TGTGCCAGCAACTTTTACGAGGACAATGAGCAGTTCTTC
CASNFYEDNEQFF
>-|TRBJ2-3|TRBV5-1|-
TGCGCCAGCAGCTTCGTGGGCCGAACGTTTACAGATACGCAGTATTTT
CASSFVGRTFTDTQYF
>-|TRBJ2-1|TRBV27|TRBD2
TGTGCCACAAGCGGGGGGAAATACAATGAGCAGTTCTTC
CATSGGKYNEQFF
>-|TRBJ1-2|TRBV28|-
TGTGCCAGCAGTAGACAGGATCTCGGCTATGGCTACACCTTC
CASSRQDLGYGYTF
>-|TRBJ1-2|TRBV5-5|TRBD1
TGTGCCAGCAGCTCAATGGGACAGGGCTATGGCTACACCTTC
CASSSMGQGYGYTF
>-|TRBJ2-3|TRBV14|TRBD2
TGTGCCAGCAGCCAAATCGGGGGGGCCTCGGATACGCAGTATTTT
CASSQIGGASDTQYF
>few|TRBJ1-2|TRBV2|TRBD1
TGTGCCAGCAGCCTCACAGGGGGAAAGTACGGCTACACCTTC
CASSLTGGKYGYTF
>-|TRBJ2-7|TRBV3-1/TRBV3-2|TRBD2
TGTGCCAGCAGCCAAGAAGGGGGACTAGCCCGCGAGCAGTACTTC
CASSQEGGLAREQYF
>-|TRBJ1-3|TRBV18|-
TGTGCCAGCTCAAGTCCCGCAGGGTTCGGAGGAAACACCATATATTTT
CASSSPAGFGGNTIYF
>-|TRBJ2-7|TRBV24-1|TRBD1
TGTGCCACCAGTGATCTCGACAGGGGAAGCTCCTACGAGCAGTACTTC
CATSDLDRGSSYEQYF
>-|TRBJ1-1|TRBV29-1|-
TGCAGCGTTGACAGGGGCCTTGAAGCTTTCTTT
CSVDRGLEAFF
>-|TRBJ2-4|TRBV6-1|-
TGTGCCAGCAGTGAAGCAGGGGCAGCGAGACTAGCCAAAAACATTCAGTACTTC
CASSEAGAARLAKNIQYF
>-|TRBJ1-3|TRBV7-9|-
TGTGCCAGCAGCAAGGGAGACTCTGGAAACACCATATATTTT
CASSKGDSGNTIYF
>-|TRBJ2-3|TRBV7-9|-
TGTGCCAGCACCACCCCTGGCGGAAGCACAGATACGCAGTATTTT
CASTTPGGSTDTQYF
>-|TRBJ2-1|TRBV5-8|TRBD2
TGTGCCAGCAGCCTCGGGACTAGCGGGGGGGCCCATGAGCAGTTCTTC
CASSLGTSGGAHEQFF
>-|TRBJ2-2|TRBV4-3|-
TGCGCCAGCAGCCCGACTCGTTACACCGGGGAGCTGTTTTTT
CASSPTRYTGELFF
>-|TRBJ2-2|TRBV6-5|-
TGTGCCAGCAGTCCACAGGGAGGGGGCACCGGGGAGCTGTTTTTT
CASSPQGGGTGELFF
>-|TRBJ2-3|TRBV19|-
TGTGCCAGTAGTATAGTTTTGCGGGGCCTGAAAGTAGATACGCAGTATTTT
CASSIVLRGLKVDTQYF
>-|TRBJ2-3|TRBV9|-
TGTGCCAGCAGCGTAGCGGCGGGCTACACAGATACGCAGTATTTT
CASSVAAGYTDTQYF
>-|TRBJ1-2|TRBV19|-
TGTGCCAGTAGTCAGGCGCTAAACTATGGCTACACCTTC
CASSQALNYGYTF
>once|TRBJ2-3|TRBV12-3/TRBV12-4|TRBD2
TGTGCCAGCAGTCGACTAGCGGCAGATACGCAGTATTTT
CASSRLAADTQYF
>-|TRBJ1-6|TRBV3-1/TRBV3-2|-
TGTGCCAGCAGCCAAAGACAGGAAAATTCACCCCTCCACTTT
CASSQRQENSPLHF
>-|TRBJ2-5|TRBV20-1|-
TGCAGTGCTAGTTATCCCGGGGGTGAGACCCAGTACTTC
CSASYPGGETQYF